The next 9 T cell receptor beta chains were all read from a single sample in a study of blood T cell repertoires in COVID-19. This table comes from immunoSEQ multiplex PCR, and its TCRdb copy is limited to in-frame clones, with some not included. The data hold 300,000 to 350,000 clones, with about 89% observed a single time. Sequenced material: peripheral blood. The receptors were gathered from a woman between 50 and 59 years old with COVID-19, enrolled during active disease.

The chain recombines TRBV3-1 (or the pseudogene TRBV3-2) with TRBJ2-7; 12 bases fit TRBD2. V gave up 4 bases and J gave up 7 bases; unmatched junction bases: 17. CDR3 length equals 18 residues. Germline CDR1 and CDR2: LGHDT and YNNKEL (reference sequence). The CDR3 DNA is TGTGCCAGCAGCCCGCGCCCCCTTACTAGCGGGAGGCACACAGAGCAGTACTTC. Protein: CASSPRPLTSGRHTEQYF.

Comments on this clone: At one of its ends the junction is not consistent with the germline gene, which may arise from a read error. The CDR3 nucleotides are TGTGCCAGTAGTATTTCCACGGGGGACAGTCCTTCTTTT. Translated, it gives CASSISTGDSPSF. This chain connects TRBV19 to TRBJ1-5, with 7 bases aligning to TRBD1. The CDR3 extends over 13 amino acids. CDR1 and CDR2 from the germline V gene are LNHDA and SQIVND (reference sequence).

This chain joins TRBV7-6 and TRBJ2-3; 10 nucleotides agree with TRBD2. The CDR3 consists of 16 residues. CDR1 and CDR2 (germline): SGHVS, FNYEAQ. J gave up 5 bases and V 2 bases, and 7 bases lay outside the gene matches. The CDR3 DNA reads TGTGCCAGCAGCTTAAGGGCTAGCGGGAGTGGAGATACGCAGTATTTT. The encoded protein is CASSLRASGSGDTQYF.

In this sample, this clone turned up once. J is TRBJ1-1 and V is TRBV7-2; 7 bases agree with TRBD1. The J segment lost 1 base and the V segment lost 3 bases, leaving 2 bases of the junction unmatched. Germline loops: CDR1 SGHTA, CDR2 FQGNSA. The CDR3 loop spans 14 amino acids. This chain's CDR3 is CASSFRQGNTEAFF. The CDR3 DNA reads TGTGCCAGCAGCTTCAGACAGGGGAACACTGAAGCTTTCTTT.

V gene TRBV7-2 combines with J gene TRBJ2-3; TRBD2 agrees at 11 bases. CDR1 and CDR2 from the germline V gene are SGHTA and FQGNSA. The V and J ends lost 5 bases and 4 bases, in that order; junction bases with no gene match: 8. The CDR3 length is 16 residues. The CDR3 nucleotides read TGTGCCAGCAGCCTAATGGGGACTAGCGGATCAGATACGCAGTATTTT. This sequence encodes CASSLMGTSGSDTQYF.

This clone was detected a few times. The chain joins TRBV30 to TRBJ2-1; TRBD2 is a possible D gene (6 bases). The germline V and J ends were trimmed by 0 bases and 6 bases, with 12 bases remaining between them. Germline CDR1 reads GTSNPN; CDR2 reads SVGIG (reference sequence). The CDR3 length is 14 residues. The CDR3 DNA reads as TGTGCCTGGAGTGTGGTTAGCGGAACCAATGAGCAGTTCTTC. Translated: CAWSVVSGTNEQFF.

The V gene is TRBV7-9, the J gene TRBJ2-3, with 10 bases that match TRBD1. Germline V gene lookup returns CDR1 SEHNR and CDR2 FQNEAQ (reference sequence). Trimming cost V 4 bases and J 3 bases; bases outside gene matches: 7. The CDR3 consists of 16 residues. The CDR3 spells CASSWPGQGRTDTQYF. CDR3 in DNA: TGTGCCAGCAGCTGGCCGGGACAGGGGCGTACAGATACGCAGTATTTT.

This clone has more than one count but fewer than ten. This rearrangement joins TRBV11-2 to TRBJ1-2, with D possibly matching TRBD1 (5 bases). The germline V and J ends were trimmed by 5 bases and 4 bases, with 11 bases remaining between them. Germline CDR1 SGHAT, CDR2 FQNNGV. This CDR3 contains 13 residues. CDR3 amino acids: CASSPGLTYGYTF. In DNA, the CDR3 is TGTGCCAGCAGCCCAGGGCTCACCTATGGCTACACCTTC.

The CDR3 is CASNVDSGEQFF. CDR3 bases: TGTGCCAGCAACGTTGACAGTGGTGAGCAGTTCTTC. The V and J genes are TRBV7-3 and TRBJ2-1, with D maybe TRBD1 (5 bases). There are 12 residues in the CDR3. CDR1 SGHTA and CDR2 FQGTGA come from the germline V gene. The V and J ends lost 7 bases and 9 bases respectively, with 13 bases between them.